What follows is one TCR beta chain and its context. Profiled with immunoSEQ multiplex PCR; TCRdb holds only in-frame clones, not every one. The table lists some 180,000 clones, approximately 80% of them singletons. Patients from Seattle were sampled longitudinally, starting during active infection. The CDR3 length is 16 residues. CDR1 and CDR2 (germline): SGHRS, YFSETQ. V was pared by 0 bases and J by 5 bases, with 2 bases of the junction left unmatched. The data are from a study of blood T cell repertoires in COVID-19. Study background: In each case, the material was cDNA or gDNA derived from T cells, B-cell-depleted T cells, or PBMCs.

This sequence joins TRBV5-1 and TRBJ2-3, with 14 bases that match TRBD2. Sequenced sample: peripheral blood. The origin of this receptor is a woman in her thirties or forties with COVID-19, enrolled during active disease. CDR3 region: CASSLGLAGGVDTQYF. CDR3 nucleotide sequence: TGCGCCAGCAGCTTGGGACTAGCGGGAGGGGTAGATACGCAGTATTTT.